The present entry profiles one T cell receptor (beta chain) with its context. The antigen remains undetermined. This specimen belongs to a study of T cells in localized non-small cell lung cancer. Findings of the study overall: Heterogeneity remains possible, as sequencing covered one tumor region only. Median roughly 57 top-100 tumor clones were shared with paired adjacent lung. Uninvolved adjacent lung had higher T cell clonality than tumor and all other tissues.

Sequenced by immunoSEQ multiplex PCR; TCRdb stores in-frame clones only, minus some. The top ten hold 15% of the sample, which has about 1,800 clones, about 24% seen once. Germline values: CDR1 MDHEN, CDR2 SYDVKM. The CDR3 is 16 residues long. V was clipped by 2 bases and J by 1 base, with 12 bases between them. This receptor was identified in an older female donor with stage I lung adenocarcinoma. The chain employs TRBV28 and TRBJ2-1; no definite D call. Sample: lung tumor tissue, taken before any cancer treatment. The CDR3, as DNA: TGTGCCAGCAGTTTAACCGTTTATTTTTCCTACAATGAGCAGTTCTTC. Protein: CASSLTVYFSYNEQFF. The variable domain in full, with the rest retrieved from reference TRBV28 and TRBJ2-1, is DVKVTQSSRYLVKRTGEKVFLECVQDMDHENMFWYRQDPGLGLRLIYFSYDVKMKEKGDIPEGYSVSREKKERFSLILESASTNQTSMYLCASSLTVYFSYNEQFFGPGTRLTVL.